This T cell receptor beta chain was identified in a study of T cell repertoires in cytomegalovirus infection. The wider study: The authors used CMV epitopes that were HLA-C-restricted (recently identified) and HLA-B-restricted (well studied).

This clonotype was seen a single time. What it binds is not known. Via MiXCR, TCRdb re-called the reads, giving one row per CDR3 protein. The table lists 900,000 to 950,000 distinct CDR3 sequences, roughly 31% of them singletons, with roughly 13% in the top ten. CDR1 is MNHEY, CDR2 SMNVEV, per germline (reference sequence). The V end was cut by 3 bases, the J end by 6 bases, with 24 bases between. This CDR3 contains 18 residues. Overall study findings and caveats: HLA-C-restricted CMV clonotypes gave the most frequent clonotype in two of eight donors. Adding up the frequency of public TCR beta families identified people who carried CMV plus the relevant HLA.

This sequence was found in a human donor in good health (CMV status not recorded). Some clones in this sample may be carry-over from other donors' samples. This chain connects TRBV27 to TRBJ2-1, with D perhaps given as TRBD1 or TRBD2 (5 bases each). The sample in question was cultured CD8+ T cells from PBMCs, obtained from culture after CMV antigen stimulation. CDR3 sequence reads: CASSFIRDGGTVSNEQFF. DNA for the CDR3: TGTGCCAGCAGTTTTATACGGGATGGGGGTACAGTAAGCAATGAGCAGTTCTTC.